This T cell receptor (beta chain) was recovered during a study of blood T cell repertoires in COVID-19. Germline V gene lookup returns CDR1 SGHNT and CDR2 YENEEA. This CDR3 has 15 residues. Trimming at V came to 2 bases and at J to 3 bases, leaving 4 bases not matched to a gene. Authors' data handling: Estimates of nucleated cell counts were drawn from the amplification of reference gene primers. Clones were read by immunoSEQ multiplex PCR, and TCRdb kept only the in-frame ones, dropping some. V and J calls and clone size follow that table, whereas D and trimming were derived from the DNA. In the table there are about 240,000 clones, around four fifths of which are singletons.

Sequences were obtained from peripheral blood. The sequence derives from a woman between 55 and 75 years old with active or convalescent COVID-19. The rearrangement joins TRBV11-3 to TRBJ1-3; TRBD1 matches 7 bases. CDR3 sequence reads: CASSLSDRVGNTIYF. CDR3 DNA: TGTGCCAGCAGCTTATCCGACAGGGTTGGAAACACCATATATTTT. The whole variable domain, remainder taken from reference TRBV11-3 and TRBJ1-3, is EAGVVQSPRYKIIEKKQPVAFWCNPISGHNTLYWYLQNLGQGPELLIRYENEEAVDDSQLPKDRFSAERLKGVDSTLKIQPAELGDSAVYLCASSLSDRVGNTIYFGEGSWLTVV.